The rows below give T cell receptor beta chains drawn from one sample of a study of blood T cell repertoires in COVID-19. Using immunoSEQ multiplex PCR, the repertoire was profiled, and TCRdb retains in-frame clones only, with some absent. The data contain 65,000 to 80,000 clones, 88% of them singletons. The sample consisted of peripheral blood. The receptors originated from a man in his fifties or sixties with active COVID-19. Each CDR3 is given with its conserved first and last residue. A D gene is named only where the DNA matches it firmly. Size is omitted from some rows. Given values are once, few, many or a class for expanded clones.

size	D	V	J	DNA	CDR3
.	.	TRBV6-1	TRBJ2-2	TGTGCCAGCAGTGAATATCCAGGCTCGAACACCGGGGAGCTGTTTTTT	CASSEYPGSNTGELFF
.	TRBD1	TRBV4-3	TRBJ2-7	TGCGCCAGCAGCCCTTACAGGGGCTGGGAGCAGTACTTC	CASSPYRGWEQYF
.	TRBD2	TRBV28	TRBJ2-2	TGTGCCAGCAGTTTACCGTCTAGCGGGAGTACCGGGGAGCTGTTTTTT	CASSLPSSGSTGELFF
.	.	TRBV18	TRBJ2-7	TGTGCCAGCTCACCGTATCGAGACAGTGCCTACGAGCAGTACTTC	CASSPYRDSAYEQYF
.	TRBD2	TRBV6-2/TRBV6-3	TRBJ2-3	TGTGCCAGCAGTTACTCGACTAGCCGCACAGATACGCAGTATTTT	CASSYSTSRTDTQYF
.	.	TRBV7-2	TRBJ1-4	TGTGCCAGCAGCCCTACCCAGGGCCCCACAGAAAAACTGTTTTTT	CASSPTQGPTEKLFF
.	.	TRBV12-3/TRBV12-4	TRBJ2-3	TGTGCCAGCGTCCGTACGGTCACAGATACGCAGTATTTT	CASVRTVTDTQYF
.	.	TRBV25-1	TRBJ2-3	TGTGCCAGCGGATTCGCCGGGGGAGATACGCAGTATTTT	CASGFAGGDTQYF
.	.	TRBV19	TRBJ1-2	TGTGCCAGTAGTACGCTAAACTATGGCTACACCTTC	CASSTLNYGYTF
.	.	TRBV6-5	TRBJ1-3	TGTGCCACCCGTCAGGGTATCTCTGGAAACACCATATATTTT	CATRQGISGNTIYF
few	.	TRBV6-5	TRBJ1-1	TGTGCCAGCAGTTCAGGGTGGGGCCGCTCTGAAGCTTTCTTT	CASSSGWGRSEAFF
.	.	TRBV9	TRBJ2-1	TGTGCCAGCAGCGTAGTGACTAGTTCCTACAATGAGCAGTTCTTC	CASSVVTSSYNEQFF
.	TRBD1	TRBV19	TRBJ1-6	TGTGCCAGTAGGGACAGGGGGAGCCTCAATTCACCCCTCCACTTT	CASRDRGSLNSPLHF
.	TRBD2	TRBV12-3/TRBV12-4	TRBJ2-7	TGTGCCAGCCTCTGGGGGGGCTCCTACGAGCAGTACTTC	CASLWGGSYEQYF
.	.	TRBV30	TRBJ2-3	TGTGCCTGGATCCCCCGATCTAGCGGAGGGGGAGATACGCAGTATTTT	CAWIPRSSGGGDTQYF
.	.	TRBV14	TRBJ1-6	TGTGCCAGCAGCCCTCGAAGCGGTTCACCCCTCCACTTT	CASSPRSGSPLHF
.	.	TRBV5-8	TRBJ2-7	TGTGCCAGCAGCTTTGGGGAGTCCCCTTACTTC	CASSFGESPYF
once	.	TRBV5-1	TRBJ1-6	TGCGCCAGCAGCTTGGAAGGGACAACGAATTCACCCCTCCACTTT	CASSLEGTTNSPLHF
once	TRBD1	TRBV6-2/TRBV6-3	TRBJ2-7	TGTGCCAGCAGCATCGCGCCGGGACAGGGAGGGCGCGAGCAGTACTTC	CASSIAPGQGGREQYF
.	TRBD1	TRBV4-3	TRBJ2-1	TGCGCCAGCAGCCAACACCCCGCGGGACAGGGGGCGAGGAATGAGCAGTTCTTC	CASSQHPAGQGARNEQFF
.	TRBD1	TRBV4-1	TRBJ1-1	TGCGCCAGCAGCCACGCCTGGGAGGCAGGGGGCTTGAGGACTGAAGCTTTCTTT	CASSHAWEAGGLRTEAFF
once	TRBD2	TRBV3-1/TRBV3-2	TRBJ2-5	TGTGCCAGCAGCCCGCCGACTAGCGGGGGGGGGTGGACCCAGTACTTC	CASSPPTSGGGWTQYF
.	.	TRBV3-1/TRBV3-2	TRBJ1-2	TGTGCCAGCAGCCAAGGTGGTCGGGGCTACACCTTC	CASSQGGRGYTF
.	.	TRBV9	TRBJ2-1	TGTGCCAGCAGCGTAGCTTTGAGGGAGCGGCTGAATGAGCAGTTCTTC	CASSVALRERLNEQFF